These 28 T cell receptor beta chains originate from one sample sequenced in a study of blood T cell repertoires in COVID-19. Data came from immunoSEQ multiplex PCR; TCRdb stores just in-frame clones and leaves some out. The repertoire has about 170,000 clones, roughly 80% of them found once; the top ten carry over 2%. The sample was peripheral blood. Source of these receptors: a human donor with acute or convalescent COVID-19. The donor label of this sample is uncertain.

This chain joins TRBV6-1 and TRBJ2-2, with D possibly being TRBD1 (6 bases). Germline V gene data show CDR1 as MNHNS and CDR2 as SASEGT. This CDR3 comprises 15 residues. V dropped 2 bases and J dropped 6 bases, with 13 bases sitting between them. CDR3 sequence reads: CASSETLGAPGELFF. The CDR3 DNA reads as TGTGCCAGCAGTGAAACCCTGGGGGCTCCCGGGGAGCTGTTTTTT.

The genes are TRBV3-1 (or the pseudogene TRBV3-2) and TRBJ2-3; 10 nucleotides line up with TRBD2. With V trimmed by 4 bases and J by 4 bases, 11 bases remained unmatched. The length of the CDR3 is 17 residues. Germline V gene sequence: CDR1 LGHDT, CDR2 YNNKEL (reference sequence). CDR3 loop: CASSRTTSGYSSDTQYF. As DNA, the CDR3 is TGTGCCAGCAGCCGCACGACTAGCGGGTACTCTTCAGATACGCAGTATTTT.

J is TRBJ1-5 and V is TRBV6-1; 7 bases fit TRBD1. V shed 0 bases, J shed 0 bases, and the junction held 17 bases outside the gene matches. The CDR3 spans 21 residues. The V gene's germline CDR1 is MNHNS and CDR2 SASEGT. CDR3 in amino acids: CASSEALQTGFGPYSNQPQHF. CDR3 nucleotides: TGTGCCAGCAGTGAAGCGCTTCAGACAGGGTTCGGACCTTATAGCAATCAGCCCCAGCATTTT.

This chain uses TRBV25-1 with TRBJ1-6, with D possibly matching TRBD1 (5 bases). From germline, CDR1 is MGHDK and CDR2 SYGVNS. Between the trimmed V and J ends, which lost 2 bases and 1 base, there was a span of 9 bases. This CDR3 region has 16 residues. CDR3 in DNA: TGTGCCAGCAGTGAACACGGGGGTTCCTATAATTCACCCCTCCACTTT. Translation gives CASSEHGGSYNSPLHF.

The V and J genes are TRBV7-9 and TRBJ2-3; D is possibly TRBD1 (6 bases). Germline V gene sequence: CDR1 SEHNR, CDR2 FQNEAQ (reference sequence). V lost 2 bases, J lost 2 bases, and 8 bases lay in between. This CDR3 has 14 amino acids. The CDR3 sequence: CASSLRQVTDTQYF. In nucleotides, the CDR3 is TGTGCCAGCAGCTTACGACAGGTCACAGATACGCAGTATTTT.

The CDR3 is CASRRGYTEAFF. DNA of the CDR3: TGTGCCAGTAGGAGGGGGTACACTGAAGCTTTCTTT. The chain joins TRBV19 to TRBJ1-1; D may be TRBD1 (6 bases). The germline gives CDR1 LNHDA, CDR2 SQIVND (reference sequence). V gave up 6 bases and J gave up 3 bases, with 8 bases separating them. This CDR3 comprises 12 residues.

The chain has TRBV27 and TRBJ2-3; D is perhaps TRBD2 (6 bases). The CDR3 is 16 residues long. Germline values: CDR1 MNHEY, CDR2 SMNVEV (reference sequence). Trimming took off 6 bases at V and 4 bases at J, with 20 bases between the two ends. The DNA of the CDR3 is TGTGCCAGCAGCCACGAACCTAGGGGAGGAGCAGATACGCAGTATTTT. This encodes CASSHEPRGGADTQYF.

J is TRBJ2-5 and V is TRBV15; D is unresolved. Per the germline V gene, CDR1 is LNHNV and CDR2 is YYDKDF (reference sequence). Trimming took 0 bases from V and 5 from J, leaving 10 bases between them. The CDR3 is 14 residues long. The CDR3 loop reads CATSRDRSWETQYF. The CDR3 DNA sequence: TGTGCCACCAGCAGAGACCGGAGCTGGGAGACCCAGTACTTC. The entire variable domain, with the rest obtained from reference TRBV15 and TRBJ2-5, is as follows: DAMVIQNPRYQVTQFGKPVTLSCSQTLNHNVMYWYQQKSSQAPKLLFHYYDKDFNNEADTPDNFQSRRPNTSFCFLDIRSPGLGDTAMYLCATSRDRSWETQYFGPGTRLLVL.

CDR3 nucleotide sequence: TGTGCCAGCAGCCCCTTCCGGGTAGCGGGGCTGTCCTACAATGAGCAGTTCTTC. Residues: CASSPFRVAGLSYNEQFF. This sequence joins TRBV5-4 and TRBJ2-1; 8 nucleotides agree with TRBD2. CDR3 length: 18 residues. CDR1 is SGHNT, CDR2 YYREEE, per germline (reference sequence). V was pared by 4 bases and J by 1 base, with 13 bases of the junction left unmatched.

The chain carries TRBV12-3 or TRBV12-4 and TRBJ2-5; tentative D call: TRBD1 (7 bases). Trimming took 3 bases from V and 7 from J, leaving 12 bases between them. This CDR3 spans 13 amino acids. The CDR3 spells CASSFDQGGTQYF. For the CDR3, the DNA is TGTGCCAGCAGTTTTGATCAGGGGGGGACCCAGTACTTC.

The gene calls are TRBV6-5 and TRBJ1-1, with TRBD1 matching over 8 bases. The V gene end was trimmed by 6 bases and the J gene end by 5 bases; junction bases not matched to a gene: 2. CDR3 length equals 12 residues. Germline CDR1 and CDR2: MNHEY and SVGAGI. Here the CDR3 reads CASRTGGTEAFF. The CDR3 DNA reads as TGTGCCAGCAGAACAGGGGGAACTGAAGCTTTCTTT.

The gene calls are TRBV5-1 and TRBJ2-1, with 8 nucleotides matching TRBD2. Per germline, CDR1 SGHRS and CDR2 YFSETQ. Losses at the gene ends were 4 bases for V and 2 bases for J; bases not matched to a gene: 2. The CDR3 is 14 residues long. Here the CDR3 DNA reads TGCGCCAGCAGCGTACTAGCGGCCTACAATGAGCAGTTCTTC. This gives the protein CASSVLAAYNEQFF.

CDR3 DNA sequence: TGTGCCAGTAGGCCGGACAGGCCAAATTCACCCCTCCACTTT. It codes for CASRPDRPNSPLHF. This chain uses TRBV19 with TRBJ1-6; 7 bases are a match to TRBD1. J was trimmed by 7 bases and V by 6 bases; bases with no gene match: 6. The CDR3 consists of 14 residues. Per the germline V gene, CDR1 is LNHDA and CDR2 is SQIVND (reference sequence).

The rearrangement uses TRBV7-6 and TRBJ2-3, with D unresolved. Germline loops: CDR1 SGHVS, CDR2 FNYEAQ. Trimming removed 5 bases from V and 6 bases from J, with 18 bases in between. The CDR3 runs to 15 residues. CDR3 nucleotide sequence: TGTGCCAGCAGCCGCTCGGGTCCTGCTGTTGATACGCAGTATTTT. Translated: CASSRSGPAVDTQYF.

V and J are TRBV30 and TRBJ2-5, with a weak D call TRBD1 (6 bases). From germline, CDR1 is GTSNPN and CDR2 SVGIG (reference sequence). Trimming removed 4 bases at V and 5 bases at J, with 17 bases between. This CDR3 spans 14 amino acids. CDR3 region: CAWTGHPKGETQYF. The CDR3 region has the DNA TGTGCCTGGACGGGACATCCTAAGGGGGAGACCCAGTACTTC.

The chain employs TRBV5-1 and TRBJ1-1; 8 bases agree with TRBD1. CDR1 is SGHRS, CDR2 YFSETQ, per germline. This CDR3 is 14 amino acids long. V lost 1 base, J lost 9 bases, and 8 bases stayed unmatched. Written as DNA, the CDR3 is TGCGCCAGCAGCTTGTACCAGGGGGCCAAGAAAGCTTTCTTT. As protein: CASSLYQGAKKAFF.

This chain connects TRBV5-3 to TRBJ1-2; TRBD1 matches 10 bases. TRBV5-3 is an open reading frame whose function is uncertain. J was trimmed by 1 base and V by 4 bases; bases with no gene match: 7. The CDR3 runs 16 residues. The chain's CDR3 is CARSQLGQGINYGYTF. CDR3 sequence (DNA): TGTGCCAGAAGCCAACTGGGACAGGGGATTAACTATGGCTACACCTTC.

The chain recombines TRBV5-1 with TRBJ2-7; 9 bases agree with TRBD1. CDR1 SGHRS and CDR2 YFSETQ come from the germline V gene. The CDR3 is 15 amino acids. The junction had 4 bases not matched to a gene; V was cut back by 0 bases and J by 3 bases. The CDR3, as DNA: TGCGCCAGCAGCTTGGGGGGGACAGGGAACTACGAGCAGTACTTC. This gives the protein CASSLGGTGNYEQYF.

This CDR3 reads CASSSGQGRTGELFF. The DNA for the CDR3 is TGTGCCAGCAGCTCCGGACAGGGGCGCACCGGGGAGCTGTTTTTT. The chain has TRBV5-4 and TRBJ2-2, with 9 nucleotides matching TRBD1. The ends lost 3 bases at V and 4 bases at J; junction bases unmatched: 4. The CDR3 contains 15 residues. Germline-derived CDR1 and CDR2 are SGHNT and YYREEE (reference sequence). The full variable domain, rest sourced from reference TRBV5-4 and TRBJ2-2, is ETGVTQSPTHLIKTRGQQVTLRCSSQSGHNTVSWYQQALGQGPQFIFQYYREEENGRGNFPPRFSGLQFPNYSSELNVNALELDDSALYLCASSSGQGRTGELFFGEGSRLTVL.

V usage is TRBV7-3 and J usage is TRBJ2-2, with 9 bases matching TRBD1. The ends lost 0 bases at V and 5 bases at J; junction bases unmatched: 7. Germline V gene lookup returns CDR1 SGHTA and CDR2 FQGTGA. CDR3 length: 17 residues. CDR3 amino acids: CASSLTRGQGRTGELFF. In nucleotides, the CDR3 is TGTGCCAGCAGCTTAACACGGGGACAGGGACGGACCGGGGAGCTGTTTTTT. Full variable domain (remainder filled in from reference TRBV7-3 and TRBJ2-2): GAGVSQTPSNKVTEKGKYVELRCDPISGHTALYWYRQSLGQGPEFLIYFQGTGAADDSGLPNDRFFAVRPEGSVSTLKIQRTERGDSAVYLCASSLTRGQGRTGELFFGEGSRLTVL.

The chain combines TRBV6-5 with TRBJ2-6; D is undetermined. Germline CDR1 reads MNHEY; CDR2 reads SVGAGI. V lost 5 bases to trimming and J lost 5 bases, with 10 bases between them. The CDR3 totals 14 residues. The CDR3 region has the DNA TGTGCCAGCAGTACAGACCCCTGGGCCAACGTCCTGACTTTC. This gives the protein CASSTDPWANVLTF.

With regard to this clone: The same CDR3 also results from other DNA sequences found in this sample. The V and J genes are TRBV2 and TRBJ2-3, with 9 positions matching TRBD1. Germline CDR1 SNHLY, CDR2 FYNNEI. The CDR3 runs 15 residues. V dropped 1 base and J dropped 4; count of bases not matched to a gene: 3. The CDR3 spells CASSEGDRDADTQYF. Here the CDR3 DNA reads TGTGCCAGCAGTGAAGGGGACAGGGACGCAGATACGCAGTATTTT.

The V and J genes are TRBV10-3 and TRBJ1-4, with a possible D match to TRBD1 (5 bases). V lost 1 base and J 3 bases, leaving 9 bases between the germline ends. The CDR3 spans 15 residues. CDR1 and CDR2 from the germline V gene are ENHRY and SYGVKD. DNA of the CDR3: TGTGCCATCAGTGAGTTAAGGGGTCCTAATGAAAAACTGTTTTTT. It translates to CAISELRGPNEKLFF.

The CDR3 spells CASSTGGGNTIYF. CDR3 in DNA: TGTGCCAGCAGCACAGGGGGAGGAAACACCATATATTTT. This chain connects TRBV9 to TRBJ1-3; 8 nucleotides line up with TRBD1. The CDR3 extends over 13 amino acids. Trimming at V came to 4 bases and at J to 4 bases, leaving 1 base not matched to a gene. Germline V CDR1 and CDR2: SGDLS, YYNGEE.

In its sample, this clone was seen once. The gene calls are TRBV6-5 and TRBJ2-2; possible D gene TRBD1, 6 bases. Trimming took off 5 bases at V and 5 bases at J, with 9 bases between the two ends. Germline lookup yields CDR1 MNHEY and CDR2 SVGAGI. This CDR3 contains 13 residues. The CDR3 nucleotides read TGTGCCAGCAGTACCACAGGGACCGGGGAGCTGTTTTTT. Protein product: CASSTTGTGELFF.

The chain is built from TRBV4-1 and TRBJ1-2; 10 positions match TRBD1. CDR1 is MGHRA and CDR2 is YSYEKL in the germline V gene. This CDR3 is built from 15 residues. V shed 2 bases, J shed 6 bases, and the junction held 6 bases outside the gene matches. The DNA for the CDR3 is TGCGCCAGCAGCCAACCATGGGACAGGGGAGATGGCTACACCTTC. Its protein is CASSQPWDRGDGYTF.

The chain is built from TRBV10-3 and TRBJ2-1; 9 nucleotides agree with TRBD2. With V trimmed by 6 bases and J by 1 base, 7 bases remained unmatched. The CDR3 extends over 16 amino acids. The V gene's germline CDR1 is ENHRY and CDR2 SYGVKD. The CDR3 loop reads CAIRETSGGSYNEQFF. The DNA of the CDR3 is TGTGCCATCAGGGAGACTAGCGGTGGTTCCTACAATGAGCAGTTCTTC.

V is TRBV5-4 and J is TRBJ2-7, with a tentative D call TRBD2 (6 bases). The CDR3 is 15 residues long. Trimming left V 4 bases short and J 3 bases short, with 17 bases between. CDR1 and CDR2 from the germline V gene are SGHNT and YYREEE (reference sequence). CDR3 nucleotide sequence: TGTGCCAGCAGCCCCGGAGGGTCTCCCGGCTACGAGCAGTACTTC. Its translation: CASSPGGSPGYEQYF.